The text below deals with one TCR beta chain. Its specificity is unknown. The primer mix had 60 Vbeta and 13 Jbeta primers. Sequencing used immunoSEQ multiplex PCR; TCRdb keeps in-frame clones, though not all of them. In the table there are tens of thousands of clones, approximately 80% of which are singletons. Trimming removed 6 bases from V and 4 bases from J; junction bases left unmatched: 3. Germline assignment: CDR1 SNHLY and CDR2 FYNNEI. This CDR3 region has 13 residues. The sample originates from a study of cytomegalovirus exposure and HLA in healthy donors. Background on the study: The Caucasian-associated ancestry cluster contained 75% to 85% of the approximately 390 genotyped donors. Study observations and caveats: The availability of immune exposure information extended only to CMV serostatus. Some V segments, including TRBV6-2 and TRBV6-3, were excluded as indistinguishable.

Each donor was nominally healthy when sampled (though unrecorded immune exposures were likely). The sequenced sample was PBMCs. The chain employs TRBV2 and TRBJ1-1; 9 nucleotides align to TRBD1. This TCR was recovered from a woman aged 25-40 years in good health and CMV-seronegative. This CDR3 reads CASRTTGGTEAFF. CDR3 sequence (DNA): TGTGCCAGCAGGACGACAGGGGGCACTGAAGCTTTCTTT.